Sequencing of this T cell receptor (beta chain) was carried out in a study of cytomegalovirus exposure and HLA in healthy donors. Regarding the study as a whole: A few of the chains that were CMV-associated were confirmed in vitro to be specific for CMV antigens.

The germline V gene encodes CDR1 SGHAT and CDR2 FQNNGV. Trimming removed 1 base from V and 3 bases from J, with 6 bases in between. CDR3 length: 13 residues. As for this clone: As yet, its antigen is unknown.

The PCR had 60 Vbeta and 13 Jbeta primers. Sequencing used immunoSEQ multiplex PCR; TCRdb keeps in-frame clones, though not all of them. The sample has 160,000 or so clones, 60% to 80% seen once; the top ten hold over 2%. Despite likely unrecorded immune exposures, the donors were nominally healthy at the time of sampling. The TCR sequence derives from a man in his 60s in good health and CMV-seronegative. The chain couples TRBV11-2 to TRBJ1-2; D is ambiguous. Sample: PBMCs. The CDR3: CASSLGQYYGYTF. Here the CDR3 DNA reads TGTGCCAGCAGCTTAGGGCAGTACTATGGCTACACCTTC.